One and the same sample provided the 5 T cell receptor beta chains below, sequenced in a study of identical twins' blood T cells. TCRdb passed the 5' RACE reads through MiXCR, listing each CDR3 protein once. The sample has around 380,000 distinct CDR3 sequences; roughly 27% are singletons. Sequenced input: PBMCs. All receptors derive from a woman aged 18 to 55 in good health.

This clonotype was seen a single time. This rearrangement joins TRBV9 to TRBJ2-4; possibly TRBD2 for D (6 bases). The V and J ends lost 3 bases and 9 bases respectively, with 13 bases between them. The CDR3 totals 13 residues. Germline lookup yields CDR1 SGDLS and CDR2 YYNGEE. For the CDR3, the DNA is TGTGCCAGCAGCGGGGACGGGGGTGCCATTCAGTACTTC. Its translation is CASSGDGGAIQYF.

The chain carries TRBV4-3 and TRBJ1-4; possible D gene TRBD1, 5 bases. Germline loops: CDR1 LGHNA, CDR2 YSLEER. The CDR3 has 15 amino acids. Trimming pared 5 bases from V and 5 bases from J, leaving 15 bases between. CDR3 DNA sequence: TGCGCCAGCAGCGAAGGGGTGGGCCTGAATGAAAAACTGTTTTTT. Protein sequence: CASSEGVGLNEKLFF.

The chain links TRBV27 to TRBJ1-2; D is unresolved. Germline V CDR1 and CDR2: MNHEY, SMNVEV (reference sequence). The CDR3 spans 9 residues. Trimming stripped 8 bases from V and 8 bases from J, with 6 bases between. In DNA form, the CDR3 reads TGTGCCAGCCCTAAGGGCTACACCTTC. Protein: CASPKGYTF.

The chain couples TRBV11-2 to TRBJ1-1; D may be TRBD1 (6 bases). Trimming took 6 bases from V and 9 from J, leaving 11 bases between them. Germline V lookup: CDR1 SGHAT, CDR2 FQNNGV. The CDR3 extends over 11 amino acids. CDR3 DNA sequence: TGTGCCAGCAGTTACCAGGGGAAAGCTTTCTTT. Its translation is CASSYQGKAFF.

This clonotype was recorded at least ten times. V gene TRBV25-1 combines with J gene TRBJ2-1; 9 bases line up with TRBD2. Germline trimming cut 1 base from V and 9 bases from J; bases unmatched to any gene: 7. The V gene's germline CDR1 is MGHDK and CDR2 SYGVNS. This CDR3 region has 15 residues. The CDR3 DNA follows: TGTGCCAGCAGTGAATTGGGACTAGCCTCGGGTGAGCAGTTCTTC. Translation: CASSELGLASGEQFF.